Listed below are T cell receptor beta chains from one sample, sequenced in a study of T cells after yellow fever vaccination. TCRdb used MiXCR to reprocess the 5' RACE reads, holding one entry per CDR3 protein. The data hold nearly 350,000 distinct CDR3 sequences, with roughly 8.4% observed a single time. The specimen comprised PBMCs, sampled about 41 days after the first yellow fever vaccination. The receptors here all came from a man younger than 35 who received the YFV17D yellow fever vaccine. CDR3s include the opening cysteine and the closing phenylalanine or tryptophan. D genes are given only for firm matches. Rows may omit the clone size; those that give it use once, few, many or a size class.

D gene: NA
J gene: TRBJ2-1
clone size: NA
V gene: TRBV20-1
CDR3 protein: CSAETVEGGGTSEQFF
CDR3 DNA: TGCAGTGCCGAGACAGTCGAGGGGGGGGGTACTTCTGAGCAGTTCTTC

D gene: NA
J gene: TRBJ2-3
clone size: few
V gene: TRBV7-2
CDR3 protein: CASSSGLLPDTQYF
CDR3 DNA: TGTGCCAGCAGCTCCGGACTGCTGCCAGATACGCAGTATTTT

D gene: NA
J gene: TRBJ2-5
clone size: NA
V gene: TRBV18
CDR3 protein: CASSPPFPETQYF
CDR3 DNA: TGTGCCAGCTCACCACCCTTTCCCGAGACCCAGTACTTC

D gene: NA
J gene: TRBJ2-1
clone size: few
V gene: TRBV12-3/TRBV12-4
CDR3 protein: CASRAPRVTWYLGPNEQFF
CDR3 DNA: TGTGCCAGCAGAGCCCCCCGGGTAACCTGGTATTTGGGACCAAATGAGCAGTTCTTC

D gene: NA
J gene: TRBJ1-5
clone size: NA
V gene: TRBV4-1
CDR3 protein: CASSQEPAYSNQPQHF
CDR3 DNA: TGCGCCAGCAGCCAAGAGCCAGCCTATAGCAATCAGCCCCAGCATTTT

D gene: TRBD1
J gene: TRBJ2-7
clone size: many
V gene: TRBV7-2
CDR3 protein: CASSLTGQGASPYEQYF
CDR3 DNA: TGTGCCAGCAGCTTAACGGGACAGGGGGCGTCCCCCTACGAGCAGTACTTC

D gene: NA
J gene: TRBJ2-3
clone size: NA
V gene: TRBV20-1
CDR3 protein: CSARDRRGSTDTQYF
CDR3 DNA: TGCAGTGCTAGAGATAGGAGGGGGAGCACAGATACGCAGTATTTT

D gene: TRBD2
J gene: TRBJ2-1
clone size: few
V gene: TRBV20-1
CDR3 protein: CSAAHLAGAYNEQFF
CDR3 DNA: TGCAGTGCTGCCCATTTAGCGGGGGCGTACAATGAGCAGTTCTTC

D gene: NA
J gene: TRBJ1-1
clone size: NA
V gene: TRBV28
CDR3 protein: CASRTSGRPTEAFF
CDR3 DNA: TGTGCCAGCAGGACCTCCGGGAGGCCTACTGAAGCTTTCTTT

D gene: NA
J gene: TRBJ2-5
clone size: few
V gene: TRBV20-1
CDR3 protein: CSAPWWETQYF
CDR3 DNA: TGCAGTGCTCCGTGGTGGGAGACCCAGTACTTC

D gene: TRBD1
J gene: TRBJ1-5
clone size: NA
V gene: TRBV20-1
CDR3 protein: CSAPLGPGQGARDNQPQHF
CDR3 DNA: TGCAGTGCTCCCCTAGGTCCGGGACAGGGGGCTCGCGACAATCAGCCCCAGCATTTT

D gene: NA
J gene: TRBJ1-5
clone size: many
V gene: TRBV7-2
CDR3 protein: CASSLNRDQPQHF
CDR3 DNA: TGTGCCAGCAGCTTAAACAGGGACCAGCCCCAGCATTTT

D gene: NA
J gene: TRBJ2-1
clone size: NA
V gene: TRBV9
CDR3 protein: CASSLADYNEQFF
CDR3 DNA: TGTGCCAGCAGCCTGGCGGATTACAATGAGCAGTTCTTC

D gene: NA
J gene: TRBJ2-7
clone size: NA
V gene: TRBV7-2
CDR3 protein: CALLLDEQYF
CDR3 DNA: TGTGCCCTCCTTTTGGACGAGCAGTACTTC

D gene: TRBD2
J gene: TRBJ2-5
clone size: NA
V gene: TRBV5-1
CDR3 protein: CASSLGLAGTSRETQYF
CDR3 DNA: TGCGCCAGCAGCTTGGGGTTAGCCGGGACTAGCAGGGAGACCCAGTACTTC